The source of this T cell receptor beta chain is a study of T cells in tuberculosis. Regarding the study as a whole: Classification accuracy was 87% (AUROC approximately 0.9) with the GMM-specific repertoire.

Time point denoted: new active TB diagnosis, blood taken before or within 7 days of starting treatment. A remark on this clone: What it binds is not known.

Assay: immunoSEQ multiplex PCR; the TCRdb copy retains only in-frame clones and omits some. The table records tens of thousands of clones, 92% of them present only once. The CDR3 has 13 amino acids. V gave up 8 bases and J gave up 4 bases; unmatched junction bases: 9. Germline V gene data show CDR1 as GTSNPN and CDR2 as SVGIG (reference sequence). The rearrangement uses TRBV30 and TRBJ2-7; 9 nucleotides agree with TRBD1. The sequencing here drew on PBMCs, taken at tuberculosis diagnosis. The clonotype originates from an adult with tuberculosis. Some clones in this sample may be carry-over from other donors' samples. The CDR3 DNA is TGTGCCCTTTCGACAGGGGGGTTTTACGAGCAGTACTTC. Its translation is CALSTGGFYEQYF. The variable domain in full, with the rest retrieved from reference TRBV30 and TRBJ2-7, is SQTIHQWPATLVQPVGSPLSLECTVEGTSNPNLYWYRQAAGRGLQLLFYSVGIGQISSEVPQNLSASRPQDRQFILSSKKLLLSDSGFYLCALSTGGFYEQYFGPGTRLTVT.